The clone carrying this T cell receptor (beta chain) was recorded many times. Sequencing used immunoSEQ multiplex PCR; TCRdb keeps in-frame clones, though not all of them. The sample has roughly 170,000 clones, 84% seen once; the top ten hold 3.5% to 5.5%. The sample originates from a study of cytotoxic CD8 clonotypes in ibrutinib-treated CLL. Study background: IGHV unmutated roughly 17; relapsed/refractory more than ten; treatment-naive over 14.

The CDR3 is 16 amino acids. Germline V gene sequence: CDR1 SGHRS, CDR2 YFSETQ. V was shortened by 5 bases and J by 0 bases, with 17 bases between the two germline ends. Here the sequenced sample was PBMCs, taken after 24 months of ibrutinib treatment. This sequence originates from a human donor with chronic lymphocytic leukemia. This chain uses TRBV5-1 with TRBJ1-1; TRBD1 might be the D (6 bases). In DNA form, the CDR3 reads TGCGCCAGCAGTTTCCAAACGGGACACCTGAACACTGAAGCTTTCTTT. It yields the protein CASSFQTGHLNTEAFF. Full variable domain (missing parts from reference TRBV5-1 and TRBJ1-1): KAGVTQTPRYLIKTRGQQVTLSCSPISGHRSVSWYQQTPGQGLQFLFEYFSETQRNKGNFPGRFSGRQFSNSRSEMNVSTLELGDSALYLCASSFQTGHLNTEAFFGQGTRLTVV.